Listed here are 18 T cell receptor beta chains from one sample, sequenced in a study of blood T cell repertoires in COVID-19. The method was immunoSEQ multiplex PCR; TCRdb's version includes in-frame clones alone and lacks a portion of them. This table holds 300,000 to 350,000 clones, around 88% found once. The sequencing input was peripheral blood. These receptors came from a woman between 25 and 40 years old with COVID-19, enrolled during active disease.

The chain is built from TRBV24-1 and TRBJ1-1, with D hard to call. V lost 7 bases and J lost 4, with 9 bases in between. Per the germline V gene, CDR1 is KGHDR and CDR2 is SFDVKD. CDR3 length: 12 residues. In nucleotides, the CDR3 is TGTGCCACCAGCAGCGTAAGCACTGAAGCTTTCTTT. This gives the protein CATSSVSTEAFF.

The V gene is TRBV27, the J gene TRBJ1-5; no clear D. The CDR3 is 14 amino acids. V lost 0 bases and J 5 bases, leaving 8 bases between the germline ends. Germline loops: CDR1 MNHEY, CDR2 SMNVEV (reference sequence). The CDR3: CASSLSGSHQPQHF. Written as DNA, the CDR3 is TGTGCCAGCAGTTTATCGGGCAGCCATCAGCCCCAGCATTTT.

CDR3 region: CASSVDGGGTQYF. The CDR3 DNA reads as TGTGCCAGCAGCGTAGACGGGGGAGGGACCCAGTACTTC. V usage is TRBV9 and J usage is TRBJ2-5; possible D gene TRBD2, 6 bases. Trimming removed 0 bases from V and 7 bases from J, with 10 bases in between. Germline-derived CDR1 and CDR2 are SGDLS and YYNGEE. The CDR3 sequence is 13 residues long.

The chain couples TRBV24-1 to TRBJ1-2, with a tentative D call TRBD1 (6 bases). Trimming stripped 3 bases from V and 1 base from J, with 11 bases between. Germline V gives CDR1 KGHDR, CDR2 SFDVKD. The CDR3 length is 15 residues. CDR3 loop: CATSDSRTVNYGYTF. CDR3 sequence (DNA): TGTGCCACCAGTGATAGCCGGACAGTTAACTATGGCTACACCTTC.

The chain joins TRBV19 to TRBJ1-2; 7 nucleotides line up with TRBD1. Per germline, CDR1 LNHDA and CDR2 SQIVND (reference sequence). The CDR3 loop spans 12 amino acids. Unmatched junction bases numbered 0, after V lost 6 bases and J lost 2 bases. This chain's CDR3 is CASRTGNYGYTF. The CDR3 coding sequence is TGTGCCAGTAGGACAGGGAACTATGGCTACACCTTC.

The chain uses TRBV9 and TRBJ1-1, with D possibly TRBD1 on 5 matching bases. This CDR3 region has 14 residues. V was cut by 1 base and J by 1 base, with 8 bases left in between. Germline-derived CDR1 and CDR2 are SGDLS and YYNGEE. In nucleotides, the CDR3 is TGTGCCAGCAGCGTATCAGGGTCGAACACTGAAGCTTTCTTT. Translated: CASSVSGSNTEAFF. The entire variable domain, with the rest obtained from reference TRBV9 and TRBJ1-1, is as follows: DSGVTQTPKHLITATGQRVTLRCSPRSGDLSVYWYQQSLDQGLQFLIQYYNGEERAKGNILERFSAQQFPDLHSELNLSSLELGDSALYFCASSVSGSNTEAFFGQGTRLTVV.

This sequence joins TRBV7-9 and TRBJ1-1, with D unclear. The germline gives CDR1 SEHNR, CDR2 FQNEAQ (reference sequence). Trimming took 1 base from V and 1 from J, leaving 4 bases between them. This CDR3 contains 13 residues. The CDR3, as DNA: TGTGCCAGCAGCTTAGTAGAGAACACTGAAGCTTTCTTT. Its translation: CASSLVENTEAFF. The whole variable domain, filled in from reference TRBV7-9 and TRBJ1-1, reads DTGVSQNPRHKITKRGQNVTFRCDPISEHNRLYWYRQTLGQGPEFLTYFQNEAQLEKSRLLSDRFSAERPKGSFSTLEIQRTEQGDSAMYLCASSLVENTEAFFGQGTRLTVV.

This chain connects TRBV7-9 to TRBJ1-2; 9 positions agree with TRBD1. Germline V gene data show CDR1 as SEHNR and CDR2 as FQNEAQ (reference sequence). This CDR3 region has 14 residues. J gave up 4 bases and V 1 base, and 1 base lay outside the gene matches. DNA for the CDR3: TGTGCCAGCAGCTTAGGACAGGGGGTCTATGGCTACACCTTC. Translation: CASSLGQGVYGYTF.

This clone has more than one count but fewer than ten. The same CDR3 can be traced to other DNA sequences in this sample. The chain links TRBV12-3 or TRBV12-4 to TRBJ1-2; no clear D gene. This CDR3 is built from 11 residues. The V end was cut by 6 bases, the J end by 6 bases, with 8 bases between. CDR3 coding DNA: TGTGCCAGCAGCCGCGGCGATGGCTACACCTTC. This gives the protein CASSRGDGYTF.

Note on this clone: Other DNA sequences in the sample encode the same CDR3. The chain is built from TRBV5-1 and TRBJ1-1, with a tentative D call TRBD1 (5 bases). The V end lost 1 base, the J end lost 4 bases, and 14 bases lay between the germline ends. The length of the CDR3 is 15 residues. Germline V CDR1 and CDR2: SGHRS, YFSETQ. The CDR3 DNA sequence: TGCGCCAGCAGCTTGAGTCAGGGAAAGGGCACTGAAGCTTTCTTT. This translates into CASSLSQGKGTEAFF.

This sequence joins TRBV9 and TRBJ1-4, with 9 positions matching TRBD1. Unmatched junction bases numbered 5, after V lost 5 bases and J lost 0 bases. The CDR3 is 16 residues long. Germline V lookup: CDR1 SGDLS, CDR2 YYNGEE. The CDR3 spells CASSVGQGATNEKLFF. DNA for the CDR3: TGTGCCAGCAGTGTGGGACAGGGTGCAACTAATGAAAAACTGTTTTTT.

The CDR3 coding sequence is TGTGCCAGCAGCTATTACAGCGCCGGGGGTTCTGAAGCTTTCTTT. Translated, it gives CASSYYSAGGSEAFF. The chain is built from TRBV7-2 and TRBJ1-1, with D tentatively TRBD1 (5 bases). CDR3 length equals 15 residues. Germline V gives CDR1 SGHTA, CDR2 FQGNSA. The V end lost 4 bases, the J end lost 6 bases, and 18 bases lay between the germline ends.

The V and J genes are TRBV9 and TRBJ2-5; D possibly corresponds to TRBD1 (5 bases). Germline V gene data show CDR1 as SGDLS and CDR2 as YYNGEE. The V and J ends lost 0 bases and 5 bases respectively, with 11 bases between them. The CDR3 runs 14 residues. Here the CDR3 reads CASSVAAGRETQYF. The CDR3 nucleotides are TGTGCCAGCAGCGTAGCGGCAGGGCGGGAGACCCAGTACTTC.

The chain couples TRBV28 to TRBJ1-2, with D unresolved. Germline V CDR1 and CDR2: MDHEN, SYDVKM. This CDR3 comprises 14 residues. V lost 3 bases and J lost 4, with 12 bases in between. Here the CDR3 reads CASSFIRTFYGYTF. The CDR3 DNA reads TGTGCCAGCAGTTTTATCCGGACTTTCTATGGCTACACCTTC.

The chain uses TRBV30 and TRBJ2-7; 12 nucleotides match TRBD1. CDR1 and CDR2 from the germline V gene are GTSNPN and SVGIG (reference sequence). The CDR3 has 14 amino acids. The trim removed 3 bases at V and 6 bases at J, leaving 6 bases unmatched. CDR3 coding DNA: TGTGCCTGGAGGGGGGACAGGGGGCTGGTCGAGCAGTACTTC. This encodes CAWRGDRGLVEQYF.

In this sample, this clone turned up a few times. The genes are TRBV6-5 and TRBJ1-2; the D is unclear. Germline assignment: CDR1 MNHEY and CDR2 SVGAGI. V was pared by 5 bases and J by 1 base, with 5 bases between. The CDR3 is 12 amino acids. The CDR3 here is CASSPVNYGYTF. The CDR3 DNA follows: TGTGCCAGCAGTCCTGTTAACTATGGCTACACCTTC.

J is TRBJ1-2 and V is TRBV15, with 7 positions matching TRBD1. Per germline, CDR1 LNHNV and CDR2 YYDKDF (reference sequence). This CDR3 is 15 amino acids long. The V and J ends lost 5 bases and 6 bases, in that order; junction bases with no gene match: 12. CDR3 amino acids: CATSPRTGELHGYTF. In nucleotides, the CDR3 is TGTGCCACCAGCCCCCGTACAGGGGAATTACATGGCTACACCTTC.

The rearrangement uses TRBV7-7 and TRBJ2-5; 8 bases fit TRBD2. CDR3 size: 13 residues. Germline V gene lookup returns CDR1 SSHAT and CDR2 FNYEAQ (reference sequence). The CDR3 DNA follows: TGTGCTAGCTCCTCGGAGCGGGGGAAGACCCAGTACTTC. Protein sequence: CASSSERGKTQYF.